This TCR beta chain was retrieved from a study of technical replicates of blood from a few donors. Clones were read by immunoSEQ multiplex PCR, and TCRdb kept only the in-frame ones, dropping some. The sample has 55,000 to 65,000 clones; more than 95% are singletons. V shed 3 bases and J 2 bases; nucleotides not matched to a gene: 9. The CDR3 extends over 18 amino acids. Germline loops: CDR1 SGHRS, CDR2 YFSETQ. This TCR derives from a human donor in good health. Sequencing was carried out using T cells isolated from PBMCs. The J gene is TRBJ2-5, the V gene TRBV5-1, with TRBD2 matching 14 bases. CDR3 loop: CASSSGTSGSVVQETQYF. CDR3 nucleotides: TGCGCCAGCAGCTCCGGGACTAGCGGGAGTGTAGTACAAGAGACCCAGTACTTC. The complete variable domain, with remaining parts taken from reference TRBV5-1 and TRBJ2-5, reads KAGVTQTPRYLIKTRGQQVTLSCSPISGHRSVSWYQQTPGQGLQFLFEYFSETQRNKGNFPGRFSGRQFSNSRSEMNVSTLELGDSALYLCASSSGTSGSVVQETQYFGPGTRLLVL.